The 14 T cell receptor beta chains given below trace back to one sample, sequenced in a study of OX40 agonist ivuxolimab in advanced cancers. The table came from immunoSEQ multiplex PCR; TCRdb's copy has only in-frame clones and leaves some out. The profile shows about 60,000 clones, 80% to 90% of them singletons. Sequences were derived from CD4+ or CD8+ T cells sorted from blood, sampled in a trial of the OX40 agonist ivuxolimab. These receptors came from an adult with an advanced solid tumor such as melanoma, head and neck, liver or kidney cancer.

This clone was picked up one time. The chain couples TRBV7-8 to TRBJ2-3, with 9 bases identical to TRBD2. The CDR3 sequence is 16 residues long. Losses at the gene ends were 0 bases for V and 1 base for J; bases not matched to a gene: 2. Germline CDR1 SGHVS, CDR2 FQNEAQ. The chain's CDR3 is CASSLAAGGGTDTQYF. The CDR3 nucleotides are TGTGCCAGCAGCTTAGCTGCGGGAGGGGGCACAGATACGCAGTATTTT.

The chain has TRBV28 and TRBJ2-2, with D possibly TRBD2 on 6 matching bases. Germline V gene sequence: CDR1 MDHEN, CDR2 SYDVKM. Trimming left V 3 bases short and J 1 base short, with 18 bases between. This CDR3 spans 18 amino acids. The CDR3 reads CASSFFLGAGLNTGELFF. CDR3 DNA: TGTGCCAGCAGTTTTTTTCTGGGTGCGGGACTGAACACCGGGGAGCTGTTTTTT. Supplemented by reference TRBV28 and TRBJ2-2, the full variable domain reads DVKVTQSSRYLVKRTGEKVFLECVQDMDHENMFWYRQDPGLGLRLIYFSYDVKMKEKGDIPEGYSVSREKKERFSLILESASTNQTSMYLCASSFFLGAGLNTGELFFGEGSRLTVL.

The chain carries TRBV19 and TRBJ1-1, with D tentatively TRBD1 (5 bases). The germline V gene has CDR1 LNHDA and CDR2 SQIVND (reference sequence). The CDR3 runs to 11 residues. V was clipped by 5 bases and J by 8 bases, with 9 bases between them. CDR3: CASSRQGEAFF. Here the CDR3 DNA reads TGTGCCAGTAGTCGGCAGGGAGAAGCTTTCTTT.

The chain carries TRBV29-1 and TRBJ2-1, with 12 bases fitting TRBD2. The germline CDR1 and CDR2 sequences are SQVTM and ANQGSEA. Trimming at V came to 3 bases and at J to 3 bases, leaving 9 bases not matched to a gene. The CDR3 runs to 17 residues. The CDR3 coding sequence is TGCAGCGTTGACGGACTAGCGGGAAGTTTTCGCTACAATGAGCAGTTCTTC. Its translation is CSVDGLAGSFRYNEQFF.

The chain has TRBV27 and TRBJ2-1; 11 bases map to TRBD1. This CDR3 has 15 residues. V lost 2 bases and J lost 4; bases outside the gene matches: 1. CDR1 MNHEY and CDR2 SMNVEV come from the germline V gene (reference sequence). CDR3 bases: TGTGCCAGCAGTTTAGGGACAGGGGGATACAATGAGCAGTTCTTC. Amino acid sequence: CASSLGTGGYNEQFF.

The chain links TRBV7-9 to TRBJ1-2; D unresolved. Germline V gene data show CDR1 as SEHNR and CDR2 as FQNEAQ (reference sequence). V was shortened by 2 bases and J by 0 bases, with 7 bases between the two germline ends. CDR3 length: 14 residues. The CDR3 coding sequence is TGTGCCAGCAGCTTAAAAGGTCCTAACTATGGCTACACCTTC. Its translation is CASSLKGPNYGYTF.

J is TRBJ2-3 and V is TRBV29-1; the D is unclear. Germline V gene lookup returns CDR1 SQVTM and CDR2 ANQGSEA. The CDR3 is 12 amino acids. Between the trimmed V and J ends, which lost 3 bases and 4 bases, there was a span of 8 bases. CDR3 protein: CSVDVRSDTQYF. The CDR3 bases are TGCAGCGTTGACGTACGGTCAGATACGCAGTATTTT.

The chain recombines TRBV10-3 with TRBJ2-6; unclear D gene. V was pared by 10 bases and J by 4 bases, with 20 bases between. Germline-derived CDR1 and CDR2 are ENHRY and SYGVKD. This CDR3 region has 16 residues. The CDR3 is CATGIGSALGANVLTF. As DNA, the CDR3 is TGTGCCACAGGAATCGGGTCAGCTCTGGGGGCCAACGTCCTGACTTTC.

In DNA form, the CDR3 reads TGTGCCAGTAGCCCCGGGGGACTAGCGGGAGGCGAGCAGTTCTTC. It is translated as CASSPGGLAGGEQFF. This chain links TRBV19 with TRBJ2-1, with TRBD2 matching over 15 bases. V lost 6 bases and J lost 10; bases outside the gene matches: 7. This CDR3 contains 15 residues. The V gene's germline CDR1 is LNHDA and CDR2 SQIVND (reference sequence). Supplemented by reference TRBV19 and TRBJ2-1, the full variable domain reads DGGITQSPKYLFRKEGQNVTLSCEQNLNHDAMYWYRQDPGQGLRLIYYSQIVNDFQKGDIAEGYSVSREKKESFPLTVTSAQKNPTAFYLCASSPGGLAGGEQFFGPGTRLTVL.

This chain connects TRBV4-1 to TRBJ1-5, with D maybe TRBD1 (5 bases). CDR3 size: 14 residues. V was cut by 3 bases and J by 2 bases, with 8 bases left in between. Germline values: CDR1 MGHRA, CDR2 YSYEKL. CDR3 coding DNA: TGCGCCAGCAGCCATACGGGACGCAATCAGCCCCAGCATTTT. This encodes CASSHTGRNQPQHF.

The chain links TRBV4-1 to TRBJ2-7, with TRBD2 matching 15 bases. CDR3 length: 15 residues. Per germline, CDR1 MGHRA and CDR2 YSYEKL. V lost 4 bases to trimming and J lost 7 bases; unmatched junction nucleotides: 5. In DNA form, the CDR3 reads TGCGCCAGCAGCCGCGAAGGACTAGCGGGAGGGGAGCAGTACTTC. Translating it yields CASSREGLAGGEQYF.

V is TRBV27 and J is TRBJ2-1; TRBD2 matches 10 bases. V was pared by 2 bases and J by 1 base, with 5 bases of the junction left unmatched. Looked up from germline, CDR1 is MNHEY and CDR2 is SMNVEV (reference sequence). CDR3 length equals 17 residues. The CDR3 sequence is CASSLGTSGTSYNEQFF. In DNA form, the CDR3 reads TGTGCCAGCAGTTTAGGCACTAGCGGGACATCCTACAATGAGCAGTTCTTC.

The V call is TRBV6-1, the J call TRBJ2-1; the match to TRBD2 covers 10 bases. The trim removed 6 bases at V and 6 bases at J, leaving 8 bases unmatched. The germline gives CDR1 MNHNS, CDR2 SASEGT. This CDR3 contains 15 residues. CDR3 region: CASRGGSGRFNEQFF. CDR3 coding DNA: TGTGCCAGCAGGGGTGGTAGCGGGAGGTTCAATGAGCAGTTCTTC.

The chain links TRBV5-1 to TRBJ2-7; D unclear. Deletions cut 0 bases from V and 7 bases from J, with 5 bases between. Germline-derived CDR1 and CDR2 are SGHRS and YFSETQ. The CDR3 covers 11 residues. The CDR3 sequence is CASSLGDEQYF. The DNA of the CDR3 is TGCGCCAGCAGCTTGGGGGATGAGCAGTACTTC.